The present T cell receptor beta chain was sequenced within a study of T cell repertoires in ileal Crohn's disease. Time point noted: neoterminal ileum biopsy at postoperative endoscopy, about 6 months after surgery. CDR1 is SGHRS, CDR2 YFSETQ, per germline. Unmatched junction bases numbered 12, after V lost 3 bases and J lost 10 bases. There are 15 residues in the CDR3. Some clones are missing from TCRdb's copy, which holds only in-frame ones; the method was immunoSEQ multiplex PCR. The table lists about 12,000 clones, more than 75% of them singletons, with roughly a tenth in the top ten. This clonotype originated in an adult with Crohn's disease. The chain uses TRBV5-1 and TRBJ1-1; 10 nucleotides line up with TRBD1. The sequencing sample was made of ileal tissue. CDR3: CASSSTGGQGELAFF. The CDR3 DNA follows: TGCGCCAGCAGCTCAACGGGAGGACAGGGGGAGTTAGCTTTCTTT.